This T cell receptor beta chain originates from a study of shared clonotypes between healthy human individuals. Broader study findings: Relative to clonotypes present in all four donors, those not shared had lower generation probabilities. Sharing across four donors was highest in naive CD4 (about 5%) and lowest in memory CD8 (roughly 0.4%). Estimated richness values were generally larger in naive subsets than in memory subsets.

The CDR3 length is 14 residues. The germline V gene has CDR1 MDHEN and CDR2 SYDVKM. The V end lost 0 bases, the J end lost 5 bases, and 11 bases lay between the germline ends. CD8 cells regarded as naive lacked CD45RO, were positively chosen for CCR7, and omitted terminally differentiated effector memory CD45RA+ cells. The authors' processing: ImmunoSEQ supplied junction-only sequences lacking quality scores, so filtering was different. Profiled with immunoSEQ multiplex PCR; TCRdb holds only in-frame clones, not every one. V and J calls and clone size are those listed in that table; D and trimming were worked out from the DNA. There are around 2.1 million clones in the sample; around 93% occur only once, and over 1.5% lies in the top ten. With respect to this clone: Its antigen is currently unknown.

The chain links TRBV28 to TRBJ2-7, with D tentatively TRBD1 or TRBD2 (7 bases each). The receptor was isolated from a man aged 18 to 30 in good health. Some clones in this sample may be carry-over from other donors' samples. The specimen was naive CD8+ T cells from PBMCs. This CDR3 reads CASSLWGGTDEQYF. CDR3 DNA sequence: TGTGCCAGCAGTTTATGGGGGGGGACAGACGAGCAGTACTTC.